This T cell receptor beta chain is from a study of blood T cell repertoires in COVID-19. V lost 0 bases, J lost 7 bases, and 5 bases stayed unmatched. Looked up from germline, CDR1 is LGHNA and CDR2 is YNFKEQ. The CDR3 sequence is 15 residues long. Clones were sequenced by immunoSEQ multiplex PCR, and TCRdb holds only the in-frame ones, with some missing. The sample lists 200,000 to 250,000 clones; 85% to 90% were seen once. The sequence derives from a woman between 65 and 79 years old with active or convalescent COVID-19. This chain joins TRBV4-2 and TRBJ2-3; 9 bases match TRBD2. The material sequenced was peripheral blood. The DNA for the CDR3 is TGTGCCAGCAGCCAAGAAGCGGGGGGATCAAATACGCAGTATTTT. Its translation: CASSQEAGGSNTQYF.